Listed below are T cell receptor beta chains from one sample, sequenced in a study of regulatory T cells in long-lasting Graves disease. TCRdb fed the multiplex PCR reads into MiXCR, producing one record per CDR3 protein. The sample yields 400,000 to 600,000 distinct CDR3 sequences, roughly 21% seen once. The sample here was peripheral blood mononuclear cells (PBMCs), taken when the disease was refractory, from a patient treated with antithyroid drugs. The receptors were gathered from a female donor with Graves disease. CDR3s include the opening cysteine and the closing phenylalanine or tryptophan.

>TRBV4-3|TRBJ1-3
CASSQSRGNTIYF
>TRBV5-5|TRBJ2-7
CASSLGLGTTYEQYF
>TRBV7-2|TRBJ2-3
CASSEQGLSTDTQYF
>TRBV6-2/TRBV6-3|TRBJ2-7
CASSYATGSPYEQYF
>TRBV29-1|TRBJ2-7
CSVAGKVGQGTYEQYF
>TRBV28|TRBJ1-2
CASSSGTPAPGYTF
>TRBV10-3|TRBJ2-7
CAIGPRSVGTGVLYEQYF
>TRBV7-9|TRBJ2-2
CASSLTRELSNTGELFF
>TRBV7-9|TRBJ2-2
CASSRPHGVSGELFF
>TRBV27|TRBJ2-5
CASSLDSSQETQYF
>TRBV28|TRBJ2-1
CASSFISIQGAFDEQFF
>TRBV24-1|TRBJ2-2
CATSDQWGRGRTGELFF
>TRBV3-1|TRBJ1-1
CASSPSGGEDTEAFF
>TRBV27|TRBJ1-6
CATRAETGFFSPLHF
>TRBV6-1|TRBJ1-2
CASSKPNYGSF
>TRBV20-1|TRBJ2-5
CSAREGGGGETQYF
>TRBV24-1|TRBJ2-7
CATMARGNPYEQYF
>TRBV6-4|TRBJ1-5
CASSDPQTGAEGQPQHF
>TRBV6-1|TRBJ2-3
CASSEADGYYTDTQYF
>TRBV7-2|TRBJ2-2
CASSRIGGNTGELFF
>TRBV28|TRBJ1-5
CASSFKGAPMQPQHF
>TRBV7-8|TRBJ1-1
CASSLTLGQAGTEAFF
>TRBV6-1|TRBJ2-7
CASKPGGGSSYEQYF
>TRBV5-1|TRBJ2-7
CASSLRRSYEQYF
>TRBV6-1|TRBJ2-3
CASSLAGALPSTDTQYF
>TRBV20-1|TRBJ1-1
CSATRGTVNTEAFF
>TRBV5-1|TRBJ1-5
CASSPGEWGNQPQHF
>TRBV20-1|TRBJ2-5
CSARDWGGSGETQYF
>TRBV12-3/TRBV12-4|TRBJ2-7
CASSLLGAGEQYF
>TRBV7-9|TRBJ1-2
CASSFYGTVNGYTF
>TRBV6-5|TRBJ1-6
CASSYEQNYNSPLHF
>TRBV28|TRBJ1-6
CASRLPPPAGYNSPLHF
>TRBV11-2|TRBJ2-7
CASSKGTSYEQYF
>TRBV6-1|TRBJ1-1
CASSPWGRTEAFF
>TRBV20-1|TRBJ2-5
CSASGVIETQYF
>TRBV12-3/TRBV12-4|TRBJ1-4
CASSPPAEKLFF
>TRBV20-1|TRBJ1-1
CSARPPGMDTEAFF
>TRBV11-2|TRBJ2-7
CASSFFGTGFNEQYF
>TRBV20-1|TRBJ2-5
CSASGQKETQYF
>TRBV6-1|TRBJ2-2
CASSPPRQVNTGELFF
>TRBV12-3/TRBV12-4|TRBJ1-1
CASRISGEAFF
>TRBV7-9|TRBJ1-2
CASSLGDGYTF
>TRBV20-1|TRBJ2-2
CSARAAGRANTGELFF
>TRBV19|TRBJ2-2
CASSTQGGTGELFF
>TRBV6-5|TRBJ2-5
CASSYPTGSLQETQYF
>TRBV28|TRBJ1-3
CASSPGTLASSSGNTIYF
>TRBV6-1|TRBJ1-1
CASRKGGGPGAFF